These 9 T cell receptor beta chains were sequenced from one sample in a study of T cell responses to AZD1222 COVID-19 vaccine. Generated by immunoSEQ multiplex PCR, the TCRdb table keeps only in-frame clones and is missing some. The sample records tens of thousands of clones, roughly 80% being singletons. The material was peripheral blood, obtained on day 0 of AZD1222 vaccination. These receptors were collected from an adult in good health.

The chain joins TRBV9 to TRBJ1-3; TRBD1 aligns across 10 bases. Germline V gene sequence: CDR1 SGDLS, CDR2 YYNGEE. CDR3 length: 16 amino acids. V lost 4 bases and J lost 4; bases outside the gene matches: 8. The CDR3 sequence is CASSPRDRGGGNTIYF. For the CDR3, the DNA is TGTGCCAGCAGCCCCCGGGACAGGGGAGGCGGAAACACCATATATTTT.

The V and J genes are TRBV18 and TRBJ2-7, with D hard to call. There are 13 residues in the CDR3. The V end was cut by 0 bases, the J end by 5 bases, with 8 bases between. Germline CDR1 and CDR2: KGHSH and LQKENI. CDR3 nucleotide sequence: TGTGCCAGCTCACCACCCGTGGTACACGAGCAGTACTTC. It yields the protein CASSPPVVHEQYF.

The chain is built from TRBV7-9 and TRBJ1-2; 7 bases map to TRBD1. The germline V gene encodes CDR1 SEHNR and CDR2 FQNEAQ (reference sequence). The CDR3 runs 13 residues. V shed 5 bases and J 12 bases; nucleotides not matched to a gene: 12. The CDR3 DNA sequence: TGTGCCAGCAGCCCCGAAGGTGAAGGGGGCCACACCTTC. Encoded protein: CASSPEGEGGHTF.

V is TRBV7-9 and J is TRBJ2-5; D tentatively reads TRBD1 or TRBD2 (6 bases each). The CDR3 consists of 15 residues. CDR1 SEHNR and CDR2 FQNEAQ come from the germline V gene (reference sequence). Trimming pared 4 bases from V and 5 bases from J, leaving 17 bases between. The CDR3 here is CASSWGGGAGETQYF. CDR3 in DNA: TGTGCCAGCAGCTGGGGTGGGGGCGCGGGGGAGACCCAGTACTTC.

This clone appeared a single time. CDR3 sequence reads: CASRGAGLASYEQYF. The CDR3 nucleotides are TGTGCCAGCAGAGGAGCGGGACTAGCCTCCTACGAGCAGTACTTC. The V call is TRBV28, the J call TRBJ2-7; 9 nucleotides match TRBD2. The germline V gene has CDR1 MDHEN and CDR2 SYDVKM. The CDR3 is made up of 15 amino acids. The J segment lost 0 bases and the V segment lost 6 bases, leaving 6 bases of the junction unmatched.

The V call is TRBV29-1, the J call TRBJ1-6; the D gene is possibly TRBD1 (6 bases). The V end was cut by 0 bases, the J end by 5 bases, with 8 bases between. Germline V CDR1 and CDR2: SQVTM, ANQGSEA. This CDR3 is 14 amino acids long. Written as DNA, the CDR3 is TGCAGCGTTGAAGAGGACAGTCATAATTCACCCCTCCACTTT. Its translation is CSVEEDSHNSPLHF.

CDR3 protein: CASSIRGEGKGNTIYF. Written as DNA, the CDR3 is TGTGCCAGCAGCATCCGGGGCGAGGGAAAGGGAAACACCATATATTTT. This chain connects TRBV4-2 to TRBJ1-3, with a weak D call TRBD1 (5 bases). This CDR3 contains 16 residues. The germline CDR1 and CDR2 sequences are LGHNA and YNFKEQ. V lost 5 bases, J lost 4 bases, and 18 bases lay in between.

There are a few counts of this clone. The sample carries other DNA sequences with the same CDR3. This chain links TRBV7-2 with TRBJ2-2; TRBD2 matches 8 bases. CDR3 length: 18 amino acids. Germline trimming cut 5 bases from V and 4 bases from J; bases unmatched to any gene: 15. From germline, CDR1 is SGHTA and CDR2 FQGNSA. CDR3 in DNA: TGTGCCAGCAGCCTTAACTCCGGGGGGGGACTTTCCACCGGGGAGCTGTTTTTT. The encoded protein is CASSLNSGGGLSTGELFF.

This sequence joins TRBV7-2 and TRBJ1-3, with D unclear. Trimming took off 2 bases at V and 0 bases at J, with 11 bases between the two ends. The CDR3 has 16 amino acids. Germline V gene sequence: CDR1 SGHTA, CDR2 FQGNSA. CDR3 sequence (DNA): TGTGCCAGCAGCTTACATCCACAGAGCTCTGGAAACACCATATATTTT. Protein: CASSLHPQSSGNTIYF.